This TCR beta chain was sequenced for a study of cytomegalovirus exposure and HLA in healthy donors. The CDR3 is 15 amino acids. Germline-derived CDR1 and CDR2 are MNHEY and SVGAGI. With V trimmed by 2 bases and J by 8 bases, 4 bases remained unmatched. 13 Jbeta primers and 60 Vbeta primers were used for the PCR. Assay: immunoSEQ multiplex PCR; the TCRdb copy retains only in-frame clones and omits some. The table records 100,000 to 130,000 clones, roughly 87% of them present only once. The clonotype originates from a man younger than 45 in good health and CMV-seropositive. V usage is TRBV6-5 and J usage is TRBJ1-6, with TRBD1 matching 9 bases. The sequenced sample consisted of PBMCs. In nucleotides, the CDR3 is TGTGCCAGCAGTTACACATACAGGGGGCATTCACCCCTCCACTTT. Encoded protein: CASSYTYRGHSPLHF.